This is a list of T cell receptor beta chains from one sample in a study of regulatory T cells in long-lasting Graves disease. MiXCR, applied by TCRdb to the multiplex PCR reads, yields one record per CDR3 protein. The data contain about 370,000 distinct CDR3 sequences, less than 20% of them singletons. The sample in question was peripheral blood mononuclear cells (PBMCs), obtained at new diagnosis, from a patient treated with antithyroid drugs. These receptor sequences come from a female donor with Graves disease. Each CDR3 is given with its conserved first and last residue.

v_gene	len	j_gene	CDR3aa
TRBV20-1	12	TRBJ1-2	CIPKAQFDGYTF
TRBV20-1	13	TRBJ1-4	CSASAASREKLFF
TRBV7-9	17	TRBJ2-4	CASSPSPAGIAKNIQYF
TRBV11-2	14	TRBJ1-2	CASSLVGTGYGYTF
TRBV28	16	TRBJ1-1	CASSNPPWRGGTEAFF
TRBV30	15	TRBJ2-3	CAWSVRWPTTDTQYF
TRBV7-8	17	TRBJ2-7	CASSPQGLAGVSYEQYF
TRBV2	15	TRBJ1-1	CASSVGSGVVTEAFF
TRBV6-5	17	TRBJ2-1	CASSSPSGRNTYNEQFF
TRBV24-1	13	TRBJ2-1	CATSDSLGLEQFF
TRBV5-6	15	TRBJ2-1	CASSKAGGTYNEQFF
TRBV7-9	19	TRBJ2-3	CASSLAYLAGLQSRDTQYF
TRBV7-2	15	TRBJ1-5	CASSPSEGGNQPQHF
TRBV7-2	14	TRBJ1-5	CASSLSPVGQPQHF
TRBV3-1	13	TRBJ1-1	CASSQGGYAEAFF
TRBV4-1	17	TRBJ2-3	CASSQNTLPEATDTQYF
TRBV29-1	15	TRBJ1-1	CSAGGPGVLNTEAFF
TRBV30	11	TRBJ2-1	CAWSPGNEQFF
TRBV6-1	15	TRBJ1-2	CASRRSGRDNYGYTF
TRBV6-2/TRBV6-3	15	TRBJ1-2	CASSERPGQGRGYTF
TRBV6-2/TRBV6-3	16	TRBJ1-5	CASSYSKRPGRQPQHF
TRBV2	14	TRBJ1-5	CASSEGAESQPQHF
TRBV9	14	TRBJ1-2	CASSVGGENYGYTF
TRBV6-2/TRBV6-3	13	TRBJ1-4	CASRDRPGEKLFF
TRBV7-9	14	TRBJ1-1	CASSRPHKNTEAFF
TRBV11-2	20	TRBJ1-1	CASSFLGTRGGTGKGVEAFF
TRBV15	12	TRBJ2-7	CATSRGTNEQYF
TRBV6-5	13	TRBJ1-5	CASSYGGGQPQHF
TRBV7-3	17	TRBJ2-3	CASSLTAGPSNTDTQYF
TRBV12-5	16	TRBJ2-3	CASGSALAGGPDTQYF
TRBV7-3	16	TRBJ1-1	CASSLGPLDGGTEAFF
TRBV29-1	11	TRBJ2-5	CSVEVQETQYF
TRBV27	14	TRBJ1-2	CASSFTGGDYGYTF
TRBV7-9	15	TRBJ2-2	CASSFLASNTGELFF
TRBV2	13	TRBJ2-1	CASSVDKNNEQFF
TRBV19	16	TRBJ1-5	CASSSWTGGLGQPQHF